This T cell receptor beta chain was recovered during a study of T cells after yellow fever vaccination. UMIs were added to TCR cDNA along with a universal primer site when it was made by 5'RACE template switching. Using its own MiXCR run on the 5' RACE reads, TCRdb lists one record per CDR3 protein. The table records about 360,000 distinct CDR3 sequences, 6.2% of them present only once. CDR3 length: 18 residues. CDR1 is DFQATT and CDR2 is SNEGSKA in the germline V gene (reference sequence). The V segment lost 3 bases and the J segment 5 bases; nucleotides outside the gene matches: 20. With regard to this clonotype: No antigen is known for it.

General study points: Compared with primary, the secondary response was weaker and peaked at day 5, not 15. Most primary-vaccination clones recurred post-booster (more than 95% CD4, around 86% CD8). One caveat is that FACS-sorted repertoires could contain abundant clonotypes contaminating from the bulk population.

The starting material was PBMCs, obtained 5 days after the yellow fever booster vaccination. This sequence was found in a man younger than 45 who received the YFV17D yellow fever vaccine. The chain is built from TRBV20-1 and TRBJ2-7; TRBD1 matches at 9 bases. This CDR3 reads CSASPRTGVGLFPHEQYF. CDR3 bases: TGCAGTGCTAGTCCCCGGACAGGGGTTGGACTCTTTCCCCACGAGCAGTACTTC.